The rows below give T cell receptor beta chains drawn from one sample of a study of blood T cell repertoires in COVID-19. Sequenced by immunoSEQ multiplex PCR; TCRdb stores in-frame clones only, minus some. The repertoire holds roughly 66,000 clones, with roughly 82% as singletons. Material: peripheral blood. These receptors all come from a man aged 55 to 70 with acute or convalescent COVID-19. Both conserved end residues are part of each CDR3. Fields, in order: V gene, J gene, D gene, CDR3 protein. A D gene is named only where the DNA matches it firmly.

v_gene: TRBV3-1/TRBV3-2; j_gene: TRBJ1-2; d_gene: .; CDR3aa: CASSRRTANYGYTF
v_gene: TRBV18; j_gene: TRBJ1-4; d_gene: .; CDR3aa: CASSPEIEGDNEKLFF
v_gene: TRBV7-2; j_gene: TRBJ1-1; d_gene: .; CDR3aa: CASSLDGGRTEAFF
v_gene: TRBV10-2; j_gene: TRBJ1-6; d_gene: TRBD1; CDR3aa: CASSEWTGQNSPLHF
v_gene: TRBV15; j_gene: TRBJ1-1; d_gene: TRBD1; CDR3aa: CATSSTTGANTEAFF
v_gene: TRBV5-1; j_gene: TRBJ2-1; d_gene: TRBD1; CDR3aa: CASSSEGALDNEQFF
v_gene: TRBV20-1; j_gene: TRBJ1-4; d_gene: TRBD1; CDR3aa: CSASGTGGRSNEKLFF
v_gene: TRBV7-2; j_gene: TRBJ1-1; d_gene: .; CDR3aa: CASRLTGGGNTEAFF
v_gene: TRBV4-3; j_gene: TRBJ1-4; d_gene: TRBD1; CDR3aa: CASSQGQGATNEKLFF
v_gene: TRBV5-6; j_gene: TRBJ2-4; d_gene: TRBD2; CDR3aa: CASSLGTSGGNIQYF
v_gene: TRBV6-5; j_gene: TRBJ2-5; d_gene: .; CDR3aa: CASSYNRVGETQYF
v_gene: TRBV5-1; j_gene: TRBJ1-1; d_gene: .; CDR3aa: CASRGATEAFF
v_gene: TRBV7-8; j_gene: TRBJ1-4; d_gene: .; CDR3aa: CASSLVGVEKLFF